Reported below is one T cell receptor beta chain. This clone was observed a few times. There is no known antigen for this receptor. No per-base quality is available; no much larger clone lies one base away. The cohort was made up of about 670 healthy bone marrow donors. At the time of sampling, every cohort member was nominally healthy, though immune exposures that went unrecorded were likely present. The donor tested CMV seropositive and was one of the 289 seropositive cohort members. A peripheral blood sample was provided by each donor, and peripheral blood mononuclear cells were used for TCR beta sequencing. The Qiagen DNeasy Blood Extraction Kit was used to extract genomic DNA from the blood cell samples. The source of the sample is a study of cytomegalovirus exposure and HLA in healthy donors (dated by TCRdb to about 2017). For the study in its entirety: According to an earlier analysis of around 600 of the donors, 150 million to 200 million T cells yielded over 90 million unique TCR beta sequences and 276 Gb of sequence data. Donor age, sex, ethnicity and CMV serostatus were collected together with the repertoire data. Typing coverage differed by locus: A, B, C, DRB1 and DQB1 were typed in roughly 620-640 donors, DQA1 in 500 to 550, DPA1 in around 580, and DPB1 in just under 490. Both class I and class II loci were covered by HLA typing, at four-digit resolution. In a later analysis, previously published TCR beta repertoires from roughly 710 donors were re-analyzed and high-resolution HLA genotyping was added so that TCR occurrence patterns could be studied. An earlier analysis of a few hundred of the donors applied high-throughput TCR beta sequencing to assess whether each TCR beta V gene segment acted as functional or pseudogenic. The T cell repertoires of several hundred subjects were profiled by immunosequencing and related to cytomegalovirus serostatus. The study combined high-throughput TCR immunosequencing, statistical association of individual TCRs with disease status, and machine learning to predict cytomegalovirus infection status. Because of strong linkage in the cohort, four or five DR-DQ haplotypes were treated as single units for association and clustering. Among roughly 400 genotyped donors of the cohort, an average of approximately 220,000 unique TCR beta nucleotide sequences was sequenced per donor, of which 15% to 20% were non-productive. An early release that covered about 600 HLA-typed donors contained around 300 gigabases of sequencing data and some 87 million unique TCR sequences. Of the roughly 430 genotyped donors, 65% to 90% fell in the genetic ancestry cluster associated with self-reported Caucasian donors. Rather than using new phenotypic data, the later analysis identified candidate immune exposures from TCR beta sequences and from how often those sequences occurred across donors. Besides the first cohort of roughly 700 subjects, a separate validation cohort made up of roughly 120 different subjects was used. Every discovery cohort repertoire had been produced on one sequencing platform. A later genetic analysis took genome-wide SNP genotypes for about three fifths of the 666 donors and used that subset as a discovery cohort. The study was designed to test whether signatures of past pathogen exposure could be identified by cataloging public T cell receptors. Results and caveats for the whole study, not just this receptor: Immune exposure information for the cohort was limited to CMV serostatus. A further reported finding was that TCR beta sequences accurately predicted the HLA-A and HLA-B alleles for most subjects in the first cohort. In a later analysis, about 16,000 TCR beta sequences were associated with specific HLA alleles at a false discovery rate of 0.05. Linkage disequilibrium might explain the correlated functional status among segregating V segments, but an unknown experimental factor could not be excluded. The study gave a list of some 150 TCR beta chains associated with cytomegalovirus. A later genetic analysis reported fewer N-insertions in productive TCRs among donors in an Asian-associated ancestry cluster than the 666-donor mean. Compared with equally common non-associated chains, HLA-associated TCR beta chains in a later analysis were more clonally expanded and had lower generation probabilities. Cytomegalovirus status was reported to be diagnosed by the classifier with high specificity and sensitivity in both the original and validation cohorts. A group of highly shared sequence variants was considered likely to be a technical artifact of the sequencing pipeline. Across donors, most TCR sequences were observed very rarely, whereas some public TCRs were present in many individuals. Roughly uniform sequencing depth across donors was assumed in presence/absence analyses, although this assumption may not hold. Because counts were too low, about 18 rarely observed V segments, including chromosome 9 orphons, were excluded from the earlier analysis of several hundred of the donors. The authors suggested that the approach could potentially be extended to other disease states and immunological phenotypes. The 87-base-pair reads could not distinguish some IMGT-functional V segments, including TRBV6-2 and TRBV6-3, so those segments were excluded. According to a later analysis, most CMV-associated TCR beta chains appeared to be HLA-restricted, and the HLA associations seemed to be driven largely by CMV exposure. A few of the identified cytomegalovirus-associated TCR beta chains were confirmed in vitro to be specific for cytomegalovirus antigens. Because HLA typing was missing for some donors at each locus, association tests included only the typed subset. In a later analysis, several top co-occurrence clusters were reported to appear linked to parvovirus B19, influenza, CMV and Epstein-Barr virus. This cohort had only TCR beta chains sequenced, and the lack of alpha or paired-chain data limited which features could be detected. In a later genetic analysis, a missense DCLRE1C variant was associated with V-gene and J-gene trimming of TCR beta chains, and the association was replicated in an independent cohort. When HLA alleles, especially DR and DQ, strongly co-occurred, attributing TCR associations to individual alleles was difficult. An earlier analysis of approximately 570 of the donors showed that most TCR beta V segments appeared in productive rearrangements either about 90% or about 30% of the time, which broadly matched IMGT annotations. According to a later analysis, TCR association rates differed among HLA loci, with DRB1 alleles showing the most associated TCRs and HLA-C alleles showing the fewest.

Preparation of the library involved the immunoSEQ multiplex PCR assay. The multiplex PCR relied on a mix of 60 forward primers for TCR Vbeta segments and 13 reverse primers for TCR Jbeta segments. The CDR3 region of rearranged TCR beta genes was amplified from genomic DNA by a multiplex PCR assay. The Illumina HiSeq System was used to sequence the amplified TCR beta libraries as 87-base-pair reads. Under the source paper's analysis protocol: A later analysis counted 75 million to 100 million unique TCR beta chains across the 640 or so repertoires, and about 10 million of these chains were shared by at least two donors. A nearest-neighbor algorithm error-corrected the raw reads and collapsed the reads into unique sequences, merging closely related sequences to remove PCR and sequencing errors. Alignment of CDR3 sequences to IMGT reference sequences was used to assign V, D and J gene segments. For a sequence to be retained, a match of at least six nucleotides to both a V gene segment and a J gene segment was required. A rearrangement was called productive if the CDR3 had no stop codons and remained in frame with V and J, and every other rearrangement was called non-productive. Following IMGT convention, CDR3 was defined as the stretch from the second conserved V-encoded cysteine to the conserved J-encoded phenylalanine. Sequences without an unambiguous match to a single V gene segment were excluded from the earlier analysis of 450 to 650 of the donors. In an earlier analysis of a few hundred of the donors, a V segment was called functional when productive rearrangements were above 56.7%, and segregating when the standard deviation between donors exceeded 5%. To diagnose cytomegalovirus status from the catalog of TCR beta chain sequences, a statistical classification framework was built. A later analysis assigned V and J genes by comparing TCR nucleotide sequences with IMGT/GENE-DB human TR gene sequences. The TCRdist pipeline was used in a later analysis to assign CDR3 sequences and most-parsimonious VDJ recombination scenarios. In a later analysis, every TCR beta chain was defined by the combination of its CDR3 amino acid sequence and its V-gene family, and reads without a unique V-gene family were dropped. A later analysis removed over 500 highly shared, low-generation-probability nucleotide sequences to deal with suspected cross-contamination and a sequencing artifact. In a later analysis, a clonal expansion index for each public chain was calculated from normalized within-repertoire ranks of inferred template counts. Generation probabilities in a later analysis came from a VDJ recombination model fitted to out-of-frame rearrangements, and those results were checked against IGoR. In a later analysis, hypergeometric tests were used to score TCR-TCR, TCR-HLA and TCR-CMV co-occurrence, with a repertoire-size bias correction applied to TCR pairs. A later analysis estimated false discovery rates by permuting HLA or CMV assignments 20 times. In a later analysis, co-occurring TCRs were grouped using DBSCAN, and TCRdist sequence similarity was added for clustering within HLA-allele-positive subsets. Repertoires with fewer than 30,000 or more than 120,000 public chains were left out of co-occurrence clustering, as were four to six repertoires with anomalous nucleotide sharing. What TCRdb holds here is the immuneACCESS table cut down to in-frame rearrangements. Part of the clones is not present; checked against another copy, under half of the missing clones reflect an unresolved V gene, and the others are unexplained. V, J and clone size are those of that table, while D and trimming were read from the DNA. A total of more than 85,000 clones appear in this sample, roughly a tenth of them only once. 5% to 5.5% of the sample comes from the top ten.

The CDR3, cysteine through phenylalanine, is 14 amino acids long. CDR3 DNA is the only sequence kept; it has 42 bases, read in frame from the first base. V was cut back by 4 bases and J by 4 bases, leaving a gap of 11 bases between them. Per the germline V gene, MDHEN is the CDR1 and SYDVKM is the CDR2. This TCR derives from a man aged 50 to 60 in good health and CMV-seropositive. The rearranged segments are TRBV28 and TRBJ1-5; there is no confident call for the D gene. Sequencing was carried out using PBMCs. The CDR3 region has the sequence CASSSGRGNQPQHF. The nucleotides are TGTGCCAGCAGTTCGGGTCGTGGTAATCAGCCCCAGCATTTT.